These T cell receptor beta chains were read from a single sample in a study of chemoradiotherapy in HPV16-positive cancers. Profiling relied on immunoSEQ multiplex PCR, and the TCRdb table lists in-frame clones only, not all of them. The sample has about 35,000 clones, approximately 86% seen once. Source: blood, taken from a patient who underwent chemoradiotherapy. Receptors originate from a human donor with HPV-associated anogenital cancer. CDR3s include the opening cysteine and the closing phenylalanine or tryptophan. Not every row has a clone size; where given, it reads once, few, many or a size class.

J | size | V | CDR3
TRBJ2-1 | NA | TRBV11-2 | CASSSPRGGSSYNEQFF
TRBJ1-5 | once | TRBV7-8 | CASSFLQPNQPQHF
NA | once | TRBV28 | CASSHDGPEQYF
TRBJ1-1 | once | TRBV7-9 | CASSPGTATEAFF
TRBJ1-3 | NA | TRBV5-1 | CASSRSGGLSGNTIYF
TRBJ2-3 | NA | TRBV11-3 | CASSSSTSSGQDTQYF
TRBJ1-1 | NA | TRBV7-9 | CASSLERQGRPLNTEAFF
TRBJ2-3 | medium-sized | TRBV6-1 | CASSEVLAGGMTDTQYF
TRBJ2-7 | NA | TRBV28 | CASSTPSSTDYEQYF
TRBJ1-2 | NA | TRBV7-6 | CASSLVSTGGDYGYTF
TRBJ1-1 | NA | TRBV19 | CASSPPRDTEAFF
TRBJ1-1 | NA | TRBV7-2 | CASSLDSRNTEAFF
TRBJ2-1 | NA | TRBV28 | CASRAAGTENNEQFF
TRBJ2-4 | NA | TRBV19 | CASSGQNSRDGNIQYF
TRBJ1-3 | NA | TRBV5-1 | CASRQTGPGNTIYF
TRBJ1-4 | NA | TRBV28 | CASSSNPGTANEKLFF
TRBJ1-1 | NA | TRBV19 | CASKAATEAFF
TRBJ1-4 | few | TRBV2 | CARRTLDSPTNEKLFF
TRBJ2-3 | NA | TRBV11-3 | CASSTQDRGPFTDTQYF
TRBJ1-4 | few | TRBV7-9 | CASSHGTANEKLFF
TRBJ2-2 | NA | TRBV28 | CASSLGRGSSGELFF
TRBJ2-5 | once | TRBV6-5 | CASSYGGYQETQYF
TRBJ1-5 | NA | TRBV27 | CASSLSDHYQPQHF
TRBJ2-5 | NA | TRBV6-6 | CASSYQVGGETQYF
TRBJ2-3 | NA | TRBV7-8 | CASSLGWGREGDTQYF
TRBJ2-2 | NA | TRBV19 | CASSIEGGGTGELFF
TRBJ2-1 | once | TRBV7-9 | CASSSGLRDNEQFF
TRBJ1-1 | NA | TRBV18 | CASSSDGGEAFF
TRBJ2-7 | NA | TRBV5-5 | CASSLRGSQANYEQYF
TRBJ2-6 | NA | TRBV7-2 | CASSLDPRDASGANVLTF